The text below deals with one T cell receptor (beta chain). Its specificity is not known. These data belong to a study of T cell responses to AZD1222 COVID-19 vaccine. Study findings and constraints: Nearly half of unique spike-specific TCRs reportedly avoided B.1.351 and B.1.1.7 mutated regions. Breadth and depth of Spike-specific TCRs rose after two AZD1222 doses.

Libraries were prepared by immunoSEQ multiplex PCR; TCRdb keeps only in-frame clonotypes and omits some of them. The sample carries just over 150,000 clones, 88% recorded once. Trimming took 6 bases from V and 5 from J; bases not matched to a gene: 7. CDR3 length: 15 residues. Germline CDR1 reads MDHEN; CDR2 reads SYDVKM. This clonotype was obtained from an adult who had recovered from COVID-19. This specimen consisted of peripheral blood, obtained after recovery from COVID-19. The J gene is TRBJ2-1, the V gene TRBV28; 10 bases match TRBD2. Written as DNA, the CDR3 is TGTGCCAGCAGCCGTCTAGCGGGAGTTAACAATGAGCAGTTCTTC. It codes for CASSRLAGVNNEQFF.